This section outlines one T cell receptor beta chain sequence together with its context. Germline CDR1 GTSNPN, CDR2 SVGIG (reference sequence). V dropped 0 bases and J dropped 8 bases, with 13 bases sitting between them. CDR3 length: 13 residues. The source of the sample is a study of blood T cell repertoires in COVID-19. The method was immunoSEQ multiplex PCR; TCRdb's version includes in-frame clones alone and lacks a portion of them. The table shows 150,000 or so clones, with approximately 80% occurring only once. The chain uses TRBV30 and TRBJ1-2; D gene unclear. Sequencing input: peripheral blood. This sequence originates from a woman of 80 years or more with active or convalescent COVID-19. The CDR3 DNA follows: TGTGCCTGGAGTGTCCGCGGGCCTTTCGGCTACACCTTC. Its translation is CAWSVRGPFGYTF.